This TCR beta chain was captured in a study of CD8 T cells in ankylosing spondylitis. This clonotype occurred once. Its antigen remains unknown. Study results and caveats: Disease-associated clones were CD8+ and fairly uncommon in peripheral blood. Blood of patients with ankylosing spondylitis appeared to be characterized by a TCR beta motif of seven or eight highly homologous variants. The study looked at matched synovial fluid samples from ankylosing spondylitis patients. Disease-linked clones were reported to be significantly enriched there. There were earlier reports of some motif variants in reactive arthritis synovial fluid and blood.

By quantitative 5'-RACE with molecular barcodes, the TCR beta libraries were made. MiXCR, applied by TCRdb to the 5' RACE reads, yields one record per CDR3 protein. The top ten clones hold just over 1% of a sample with about 480,000 distinct CDR3 sequences, 17% of them seen once. This CDR3 is 14 amino acids long. The V and J ends lost 6 bases and 0 bases respectively, with 11 bases between them. Germline loops: CDR1 SGHAT, CDR2 FQNNGV. The rearrangement uses TRBV11-2 and TRBJ1-1; D remains unclear. This TCR derives from a male donor with ankylosing spondylitis. The sample comprised blood, either unsorted or a sorted T cell fraction (not recorded which). DNA for the CDR3: TGTGCCAGCAGTATTACGGTCGTGAACACTGAAGCTTTCTTT. Amino acids: CASSITVVNTEAFF.